These 18 T cell receptor beta chains share one sample of origin, sequenced in a study of radiotherapy plus CTLA-4 blockade in lung cancer. Generated by immunoSEQ multiplex PCR, the TCRdb table keeps only in-frame clones and is missing some. The sample holds some 110,000 clones, approximately 80% seen once. The sample here was peripheral blood, taken from a patient treated with radiotherapy plus ipilimumab. The receptors here all came from a human donor with non-small cell lung cancer that progressed on radiotherapy plus ipilimumab. Some clones in this sample may be carry-over from other donors' samples.

V gene TRBV5-6 combines with J gene TRBJ2-3; the match to TRBD2 covers 11 bases. V lost 1 base to trimming and J lost 0 bases; unmatched junction nucleotides: 4. The germline gives CDR1 SGHDT, CDR2 YYEEEE. The CDR3 has 17 amino acids. CDR3 region: CASSLLAGGSSTDTQYF. The CDR3 nucleotides read TGTGCCAGCAGCTTGCTAGCGGGGGGATCTAGCACAGATACGCAGTATTTT.

The rearrangement uses TRBV7-2 and TRBJ2-7, with 13 bases matching TRBD2. Trimming cost V 5 bases and J 2 bases; bases outside gene matches: 9. CDR1 SGHTA and CDR2 FQGNSA come from the germline V gene. This CDR3 is built from 17 residues. The CDR3 region is CASSPRWTSGGTYEQYF. The CDR3 DNA is TGTGCCAGCAGCCCCAGGTGGACTAGCGGGGGCACCTACGAGCAGTACTTC.

V and J are TRBV4-1 and TRBJ2-5; either TRBD1 or TRBD2 may fit D (6 bases each). Germline lookup yields CDR1 MGHRA and CDR2 YSYEKL. V lost 7 bases and J lost 3, with 15 bases in between. The CDR3 runs 14 residues. The CDR3 loop reads CASTPRRGEETQYF. CDR3 in DNA: TGCGCCAGCACCCCACGGAGGGGGGAAGAGACCCAGTACTTC.

The chain employs TRBV7-9 and TRBJ1-2; D uncertain. Germline CDR1 is SEHNR and CDR2 is FQNEAQ (reference sequence). V lost 5 bases, J lost 4 bases, and 11 bases lay in between. The CDR3 loop spans 13 amino acids. The CDR3 here is CASSRPGVYGYTF. The CDR3 DNA reads TGTGCCAGCAGCCGACCGGGTGTCTATGGCTACACCTTC.

The chain combines TRBV2 with TRBJ1-1, with 7 bases that match TRBD1. This CDR3 spans 14 amino acids. In germline, CDR1 is SNHLY, CDR2 FYNNEI. V lost 6 bases and J lost 1; bases outside the gene matches: 5. The CDR3 region is CASRTGTENTEAFF. The DNA for the CDR3 is TGTGCCAGCAGAACCGGGACAGAGAACACTGAAGCTTTCTTT. The complete variable domain, with remaining parts taken from reference TRBV2 and TRBJ1-1, reads EPEVTQTPSHQVTQMGQEVILRCVPISNHLYFYWYRQILGQKVEFLVSFYNNEISEKSEIFDDQFSVERPDGSNFTLKIRSTKLEDSAMYFCASRTGTENTEAFFGQGTRLTVV.

This clone turned up a few times. The V call is TRBV11-3, the J call TRBJ2-1, with D perhaps assigned TRBD1 or TRBD2 (7 bases each). Germline CDR1 and CDR2: SGHNT and YENEEA. The CDR3 has 12 amino acids. V was clipped by 6 bases and J by 11 bases, with 14 bases between them. The CDR3 here is CASSWGGQQQFF. In DNA form, the CDR3 reads TGTGCCAGCAGTTGGGGGGGACAGCAGCAGTTCTTC.

The J gene is TRBJ2-7, the V gene TRBV6-5; TRBD2 is a possible D gene (7 bases). The length of the CDR3 is 14 residues. CDR1 MNHEY and CDR2 SVGAGI come from the germline V gene. V dropped 2 bases and J dropped 6 bases, with 14 bases sitting between them. The CDR3 nucleotides are TGTGCCAGCAGTTACGGTGGGGGGGCCACCGAGCAGTACTTC. Protein: CASSYGGGATEQYF.

The J gene is TRBJ2-7, the V gene TRBV7-2; TRBD1 matches at 8 bases. V lost 2 bases and J lost 2; bases outside the gene matches: 11. CDR1 and CDR2 from the germline V gene are SGHTA and FQGNSA. This CDR3 comprises 17 residues. In nucleotides, the CDR3 is TGTGCCAGCAGCTTAAGATGGGACAGGAGTTTTGCCTACGAGCAGTACTTC. It yields the protein CASSLRWDRSFAYEQYF. Using reference TRBV7-2 and TRBJ2-7 for the parts outside the CDR3, the full variable domain is GAGVSQSPSNKVTEKGKDVELRCDPISGHTALYWYRQSLGQGLEFLIYFQGNSAPDKSGLPSDRFSAERTGGSVSTLTIQRTQQEDSAVYLCASSLRWDRSFAYEQYFGPGTRLTVT.

V is TRBV2 and J is TRBJ2-7; D perhaps matches TRBD1 (6 bases). CDR1 SNHLY and CDR2 FYNNEI come from the germline V gene. The CDR3 sequence is 14 residues long. V gave up 3 bases and J gave up 3 bases, with 12 bases separating them. CDR3 nucleotide sequence: TGTGCCAGCAGTGAGCAGGGGCTTTTCTACGAGCAGTACTTC. It encodes CASSEQGLFYEQYF.

V and J are TRBV30 and TRBJ1-3; D is unresolved. The CDR3 totals 12 residues. Germline V CDR1 and CDR2: GTSNPN, SVGIG (reference sequence). Deletions cut 5 bases from V and 4 bases from J, with 9 bases between. The CDR3 DNA is TGTGCCTGGGGGAGCAACGGAAACACCATATATTTT. It codes for CAWGSNGNTIYF.

This chain joins TRBV18 and TRBJ2-7; 7 bases agree with TRBD2. Losses at the gene ends were 3 bases for V and 7 bases for J; bases not matched to a gene: 6. Germline assignment: CDR1 KGHSH and CDR2 LQKENI. The CDR3 is 13 residues long. Here the CDR3 reads CASSPAGVYEQYF. CDR3 coding DNA: TGTGCCAGCTCACCTGCGGGGGTTTATGAGCAGTACTTC.

The V call is TRBV6-5, the J call TRBJ1-2; 7 bases line up with TRBD1. The V gene's germline CDR1 is MNHEY and CDR2 SVGAGI. CDR3 length: 15 amino acids. V lost 6 bases to trimming and J lost 4 bases; unmatched junction nucleotides: 11. The CDR3 DNA follows: TGTGCCAGCAGGCGAGAGACAGGGCACGGCTATGGCTACACCTTC. Its translation: CASRRETGHGYGYTF.

The chain carries TRBV5-4 and TRBJ1-6; 10 bases match TRBD1. Germline V gene data show CDR1 as SGHNT and CDR2 as YYREEE (reference sequence). The length of the CDR3 is 14 residues. The junction had 2 bases not matched to a gene; V was cut back by 3 bases and J by 8 bases. The CDR3 DNA reads as TGTGCCAGCAGCTCCGACAGGGGGCATTCACCCCTCCACTTT. It encodes CASSSDRGHSPLHF.

This clone was counted only a few times. The chain couples TRBV11-2 to TRBJ2-7; a weak D match, TRBD1 (5 bases). The CDR3 is made up of 15 amino acids. Looked up from germline, CDR1 is SGHAT and CDR2 is FQNNGV. V dropped 1 base and J dropped 2 bases, with 12 bases sitting between them. CDR3 DNA sequence: TGTGCCAGCAGCTTAGTCGAAGGGGTCCCCTACGAGCAGTACTTC. Its protein product is CASSLVEGVPYEQYF.

This clone was detected only a few times. The CDR3 is CASSYSDTYEQYF. The CDR3 DNA reads TGTGCCAGCAGTTACTCGGACACCTACGAGCAGTACTTC. The chain recombines TRBV6-5 with TRBJ2-7; tentatively, D is TRBD1 (5 bases). This CDR3 region has 13 residues. V was shortened by 0 bases and J by 2 bases, with 5 bases between the two germline ends. Germline CDR1 and CDR2: MNHEY and SVGAGI.

This sequence joins TRBV4-2 and TRBJ2-7, with D perhaps TRBD2 (5 bases). CDR1 LGHNA and CDR2 YNFKEQ come from the germline V gene. The CDR3 contains 16 residues. Trimming took 0 bases from V and 3 from J, leaving 15 bases between them. CDR3 loop: CASSQDDTGLYYEQYF. CDR3 DNA: TGTGCCAGCAGCCAAGATGATACTGGACTCTACTACGAGCAGTACTTC.

V is TRBV19 and J is TRBJ1-5; D not certain. Germline V lookup: CDR1 LNHDA, CDR2 SQIVND (reference sequence). The V gene lost 6 bases and the J gene lost 1 base, with 10 bases spanning the gap. The CDR3 has 14 amino acids. The CDR3 nucleotides read TGTGCCAGTAGCGTTCGACGGAGCAATCAGCCCCAGCATTTT. Protein product: CASSVRRSNQPQHF.

The rearrangement links TRBV5-6 to TRBJ2-1; no reliable D call. Germline CDR1 is SGHDT and CDR2 is YYEEEE. The V end was cut by 7 bases, the J end by 0 bases, with 5 bases between. The CDR3 runs to 12 residues. For the CDR3, the DNA is TGTGCCAGCGAGATCTCCTACAATGAGCAGTTCTTC. Its protein product is CASEISYNEQFF. Together with reference TRBV5-6 and TRBJ2-1, the CDR3 gives the full variable domain: DAGVTQSPTHLIKTRGQQVTLRCSPKSGHDTVSWYQQALGQGPQFIFQYYEEEERQRGNFPDRFSGHQFPNYSSELNVNALLLGDSALYLCASEISYNEQFFGPGTRLTVL.